The entry below gives a single TCR beta chain sequence along with its context. Its matching antigen is unknown. Germline V CDR1 and CDR2: LGHNA, YSLEER. The V end was cut by 0 bases, the J end by 5 bases, with 10 bases between. The CDR3 loop spans 14 amino acids. The data were taken from a study of shared clonotypes between healthy human individuals. Study-level findings and limits: About 5% of naive CD4 clonotypes were shared across a few donors.

This table comes from immunoSEQ multiplex PCR, and its TCRdb copy is limited to in-frame clones, with some not included. The data contain some 2,100,000 clones, roughly 95% of them seen just once; the ten biggest clones take up roughly 0.13%. This receptor was identified in a man younger than 35 in good health. The sequenced material came from naive CD4+ T cells sorted from blood. Sample subset: CD45RA+ positively selected. V gene TRBV4-3 combines with J gene TRBJ1-2; D remains unclear. CDR3 sequence reads: CASSQDMALYGYTF. The CDR3 nucleotides are TGCGCCAGCAGCCAAGATATGGCGTTGTATGGCTACACCTTC.